This T cell receptor (beta chain) was sequenced during a study of cytomegalovirus exposure and HLA in healthy donors. The overall study: The same platform was used for the roughly 130 validation repertoires as for the approximately 730 first-cohort repertoires, as reported in a later analysis. Study observations and caveats: Cytomegalovirus association was listed for about 160 TCR beta chains.

CDR1 and CDR2 from the germline V gene are SQVTM and ANQGSEA. V shed 4 bases and J 7 bases; nucleotides not matched to a gene: 5. The CDR3 loop spans 13 amino acids. In regard to this clone: Antigen specificity is unknown.

Data came from immunoSEQ multiplex PCR; TCRdb stores just in-frame clones and leaves some out. Here the sample spans roughly 200,000 clones, around 80% being singletons. The source of this sequence is a woman aged 25 to 39 in good health and CMV-seronegative. The chain employs TRBV29-1 and TRBJ2-1; 9 bases fit TRBD2. Sequencing was done on a sample of PBMCs. This CDR3 reads CSVVSLAGNEQFF. The CDR3 DNA reads as TGCAGCGTTGTATCGCTAGCGGGGAATGAGCAGTTCTTC.